This TCR beta chain came from a study of T-cell memory formation after mild COVID-19. The CDR3 has 12 amino acids. In germline, CDR1 is SQVTM, CDR2 ANQGSEA. V lost 2 bases to trimming and J lost 5 bases, with 10 bases between them. In TCRdb, the 5' RACE reads were re-called with MiXCR into one record per CDR3 protein. The sample holds 400,000 or so distinct CDR3 sequences, approximately 21% seen once. This clonotype showed up just a few times. The origin of this receptor is an adult woman who had mild COVID-19 (a few samples of this study predate the infection). Cell type and time point are not known. The sequenced sample was PBMCs or a T cell subset sorted from them (not recorded which). This chain uses TRBV29-1 with TRBJ2-7; D is unclear. The CDR3 DNA sequence: TGCAGCGTTGAAAACCATGGGAACGAGCAGTACTTC. It translates to CSVENHGNEQYF.